Listed below are T cell receptor beta chains from one sample, sequenced in a study of long-term antiretroviral therapy in people with HIV. TCRdb keeps only in-frame clones here, not all; method: immunoSEQ multiplex PCR. This table holds about 12,000 clones, 75% to 85% found once. The specimen comprised unsorted PBMCs, sampled 3.4 years after starting antiretroviral therapy. Source of these receptors: a man in his forties with HIV. Both conserved end residues are part of each CDR3. The D gene is left open where the match is weak. Clone sizes are given selectively: once, few, many, or a class where the clone is expanded.

NA	TRBV27	NA	TRBJ2-2	CASSFVGRAGELFF	TGTGCCAGCAGTTTCGTAGGAAGGGCCGGGGAGCTGTTTTTT
NA	TRBV7-2	NA	TRBJ2-7	CASSLETPLAGEQYF	TGTGCCAGCAGCTTAGAGACCCCACTAGCAGGGGAGCAGTACTTC
NA	TRBV19	NA	TRBJ1-4	CASSIATSTNEKLFF	TGTGCCAGTAGTATAGCGACCTCAACTAATGAAAAACTGTTTTTT
NA	TRBV7-2	TRBD1	TRBJ2-2	CASSLTGANTGELFF	TGTGCCAGCAGCTTGACAGGGGCGAACACCGGGGAGCTGTTTTTT
NA	TRBV28	NA	TRBJ2-6	CASTNPQGANVLTF	TGTGCCAGCACCAACCCACAGGGGGCCAACGTCCTGACTTTC
NA	TRBV29-1	TRBD2	TRBJ2-1	CSVDTSGIYNEQFF	TGCAGCGTTGATACTAGCGGGATCTACAATGAGCAGTTCTTC
NA	TRBV14	TRBD2	TRBJ2-3	CASSNRTSGSRNTQYF	TGTGCCAGCAGCAACCGGACTAGCGGGAGTAGAAATACGCAGTATTTT
NA	TRBV10-3	NA	TRBJ1-4	CAISDGAGAEKLFF	TGTGCCATCAGTGATGGGGCAGGGGCAGAGAAACTGTTTTTT
NA	TRBV2	NA	TRBJ2-3	CASLAPRDSTDTQYF	TGTGCCAGCCTCGCGCCGCGGGACAGCACAGATACGCAGTATTTT
NA	TRBV28	NA	TRBJ1-5	CASSLLRDRQPQHF	TGTGCCAGCAGTTTACTCCGGGACCGTCAGCCCCAGCATTTT
NA	TRBV10-3	TRBD2	TRBJ2-1	CAISGGLAGDEQFF	TGTGCCATCAGTGGGGGACTAGCGGGTGATGAGCAGTTCTTC
NA	TRBV6-6	TRBD1	TRBJ1-4	CASRNRGGEKLFF	TGTGCCAGCAGGAACAGGGGTGGTGAAAAACTGTTTTTT
NA	TRBV14	NA	TRBJ2-3	CASSQPTRRDTQYF	TGTGCCAGCAGCCAACCGACTAGGCGGGATACGCAGTATTTT
NA	TRBV19	NA	TRBJ1-1	CASSIAPGLNTEAFF	TGTGCCAGTAGTATAGCTCCGGGGCTGAACACTGAAGCTTTCTTT
NA	TRBV30	NA	TRBJ1-4	CAWMLSVGAGEKLFF	TGTGCCTGGATGTTGAGCGTGGGGGCAGGCGAAAAACTGTTTTTT
once	TRBV19	TRBD1	TRBJ2-5	CASRYRDRGLSPYQETQYF	TGTGCCAGTAGATACCGGGACAGGGGGCTCTCGCCGTACCAAGAGACCCAGTACTTC
NA	TRBV7-3	NA	TRBJ2-5	CASSLTGRGETQYF	TGTGCCAGCAGCTTAACAGGGCGGGGAGAGACCCAGTACTTC
NA	TRBV4-1	TRBD2	TRBJ2-2	CASSLIGLVLNTGELFF	TGCGCCAGCAGCCTGATCGGACTAGTGCTGAACACCGGGGAGCTGTTTTTT
NA	TRBV2	NA	TRBJ2-7	CASIGYEQYF	TGTGCCAGCATTGGCTACGAGCAGTACTTC
NA	TRBV11-2	NA	TRBJ2-3	CASSLDLSINTQYF	TGTGCCAGCAGCTTAGATCTCTCGATAAATACGCAGTATTTT
few	TRBV15	TRBD2	TRBJ2-7	CATSRPGTSGSYEQYF	TGTGCCACCAGCAGACCCGGGACTAGCGGGAGCTACGAGCAGTACTTC
NA	TRBV7-9	TRBD1	TRBJ2-2	CASSLLGQGATGELFF	TGTGCCAGCAGCTTATTGGGACAGGGGGCCACCGGGGAGCTGTTTTTT
NA	TRBV6-5	TRBD2	TRBJ2-1	CATETGTKQFF	TGTGCCACCGAAACCGGGACTAAACAGTTCTTC
NA	TRBV28	NA	TRBJ1-4	CASSRGGTPEKLFF	TGTGCCAGCAGTAGGGGAGGGACACCGGAAAAACTGTTTTTT
once	TRBV4-3	TRBD1	TRBJ2-1	CASSQDRTGANEQFF	TGCGCCAGCAGCCAAGATCGGACAGGAGCTAATGAGCAGTTCTTC
NA	TRBV5-1	TRBD2	TRBJ2-2	CASSLTSGSPGELFF	TGCGCCAGCAGCTTGACTAGCGGGAGCCCCGGGGAGCTGTTTTTT
once	TRBV6-5	NA	TRBJ2-7	CASSFLGSGEQYF	TGTGCCAGCAGTTTCCTGGGGTCTGGCGAGCAGTACTTC
NA	TRBV7-2	NA	TRBJ1-2	CASSAHRADYGYTF	TGTGCCAGCAGCGCACACAGGGCGGACTATGGCTACACCTTC
NA	TRBV7-3	TRBD2	TRBJ2-7	CASSLTSPDEQYF	TGTGCCAGCAGCCTGACTAGCCCCGACGAGCAGTACTTC
NA	TRBV27	NA	TRBJ2-7	CASSLSAPPYEQYF	TGTGCCAGCAGTTTATCAGCGCCTCCCTACGAGCAGTACTTC
NA	TRBV9	TRBD2	TRBJ2-1	CASSVGLAVYNEQFF	TGTGCCAGCAGCGTGGGGCTAGCGGTCTACAATGAGCAGTTCTTC